This T cell receptor (beta chain) stems from a study of shared clonotypes between healthy human individuals. General study points: It was the few donors that limited the genetic and exposure-history diversity represented. Among the subsets, naive ones generally showed larger estimated richness than memory ones. Sample collection involved blood only; tissue repertoires are likely different.

Assay used: immunoSEQ multiplex PCR; TCRdb lists only in-frame clones, some missing. Of roughly 2.2 million clones detected, 85% to 95% appear once; the ten largest clones hold about 0.39%. Only Caucasian adults living in Nashville, Tennessee served as donors. The count of this clone is one. The antigen is unknown. The CDR3 loop spans 17 amino acids. The V gene lost 5 bases and the J gene lost 3 bases, with 23 bases spanning the gap. Per the germline V gene, CDR1 is KGHSH and CDR2 is LQKENI. The receptor comes from a man between 18 and 29 years old in good health. Some clones in this sample may be carry-over from other donors' samples. Sequencing was performed on naive CD4+ T cells from PBMCs. Subset of the sample: CD45RA+ positively selected. The gene calls are TRBV18 and TRBJ2-7; D call uncertain. The CDR3 DNA is TGTGCCAGCTCAGGAAGCTTTAAGGGTGCAATTGGCTACGAGCAGTACTTC. This sequence encodes CASSGSFKGAIGYEQYF.